This passage covers 17 T cell receptor beta chains from one sample sequenced in a study of regulatory T cells in long-lasting Graves disease. Documented time point: newly diagnosed GD, antithyroid drugs for less than 3 months. PBMCs provided the RNA from which the TCR library was made. For TCR beta, libraries came from iRepertoire HTBI primers and Arm-PCR of CDR3 regions. TCRdb itself ran the multiplex PCR reads through MiXCR, one entry per CDR3 protein. The data hold over 400,000 distinct CDR3 sequences, with 11% to 15% observed a single time. This sample also appeared in a second study, on T cells in Graves' hyperthyroidism and ophthalmopathy.

Sample: peripheral blood mononuclear cells (PBMCs), taken at new diagnosis, from a patient treated with antithyroid drugs. Receptors were obtained from a woman aged 45-60 years with Graves disease.

The chain has TRBV11-3 and TRBJ2-1; TRBD2 might be the D (6 bases). The V gene's germline CDR1 is SGHNT and CDR2 YENEEA. Trimming took 5 bases from V and 9 from J, leaving 20 bases between them. This CDR3 region has 15 residues. The CDR3 is CASSERWGERPEQFF. The CDR3 coding sequence is TGTGCCAGCAGCGAGAGGTGGGGGGAGAGGCCTGAGCAGTTCTTC.

This clonotype came up many times. V is TRBV5-1 and J is TRBJ1-3, with D possibly matching TRBD1 (5 bases). Trimming removed 2 bases at V and 2 bases at J, with 11 bases between. In germline, CDR1 is SGHRS, CDR2 YFSETQ. The CDR3 has 15 amino acids. The CDR3 region has the DNA TGCGCCAGCAGCTTAACGGCAGGGACTGGAAACACCATATATTTT. Amino acids: CASSLTAGTGNTIYF.

This clonotype was recorded a few times. The rearrangement joins TRBV7-9 to TRBJ2-2; maybe TRBD2 (5 bases). This CDR3 has 13 amino acids. Germline V gene sequence: CDR1 SEHNR, CDR2 FQNEAQ (reference sequence). V was trimmed by 11 bases and J by 7 bases, leaving 17 bases between them. The CDR3 region has the DNA TGTGCCGCCGCAGAGGGAGAGGGCGGGGAGCTGTTTTTT. This codes for CAAAEGEGGELFF. Combining the CDR3 with reference TRBV7-9 and TRBJ2-2 gives the whole variable domain DTGVSQNPRHKITKRGQNVTFRCDPISEHNRLYWYRQTLGQGPEFLTYFQNEAQLEKSRLLSDRFSAERPKGSFSTLEIQRTEQGDSAMYLCAAAEGEGGELFFGEGSRLTVL.

In regard to this clonotype: This clone may be a read error of a much larger clone one base away. CDR3 sequence: CSVVTSGRSTDMQYF. The CDR3 bases are TGCAGCGTGGTTACTAGCGGGAGGAGCACAGATATGCAGTATTTT. This sequence joins TRBV29-1 and TRBJ2-3; TRBD2 agrees at 12 bases. The CDR3 consists of 15 residues. Germline V gives CDR1 SQVTM, CDR2 ANQGSEA.

This clonotype was counted only a few times. The chain couples TRBV5-6 to TRBJ2-1; TRBD2 agrees at 11 bases. The V gene end was trimmed by 1 base and the J gene end by 0 bases; junction bases not matched to a gene: 3. The V gene's germline CDR1 is SGHDT and CDR2 YYEEEE. This CDR3 region has 17 residues. The CDR3 here is CASSLRLAGGSYNEQFF. Written as DNA, the CDR3 is TGTGCCAGCAGCTTGAGGCTAGCGGGAGGCTCCTACAATGAGCAGTTCTTC.

This clonotype was recorded at least ten times. V usage is TRBV28 and J usage is TRBJ2-2; 8 bases align to TRBD2. V was pared by 5 bases and J by 0 bases, with 2 bases of the junction left unmatched. Germline CDR1 is MDHEN and CDR2 is SYDVKM. CDR3 length: 15 amino acids. The CDR3 here is CASSRTSSNTGELFF. The CDR3 coding sequence is TGTGCCAGCAGTCGGACTAGCTCGAACACCGGGGAGCTGTTTTTT.

In this sample, this clonotype turned up many times. The V gene is TRBV20-1, the J gene TRBJ2-5; 10 bases are shared with TRBD2. The CDR3 is made up of 15 amino acids. Unmatched junction bases numbered 8, after V lost 6 bases and J lost 1 base. Looked up from germline, CDR1 is DFQATT and CDR2 is SNEGSKA (reference sequence). The CDR3, as DNA: TGCAGTGCCCTCCTAGCGGGAGCTACCCAAGAGACCCAGTACTTC. It specifies CSALLAGATQETQYF.

The table lists this clonotype with a few counts. A much larger clone lies one base from this, so it may be a read error. The chain carries TRBV7-2 and TRBJ2-1; 9 bases map to TRBD2. The CDR3 has 16 amino acids. The V gene's germline CDR1 is SGHTA and CDR2 FQGNSA. CDR3 in DNA: TGTGCCAGCAGCCCTCGTCATACTAGCGGGTACAATGGGCAGTTCTTC. As protein: CASSPRHTSGYNGQFF.

This clonotype has only a few counts. A much larger clone differs by one base, so this may be a read error. V usage is TRBV3-1 and J usage is TRBJ2-7; D is undetermined. Trimming cost V 2 bases and J 9 bases, with 14 bases left between them. The germline CDR1 and CDR2 sequences are LGHDT and YNNKEL (reference sequence). This CDR3 has 13 amino acids. CDR3 sequence (DNA): TGTGCCAGCAGCCAAACCCGCTGGAAAGGGCAGTACTTC. Protein: CASSQTRWKGQYF.

The table lists this clonotype with many counts. The J gene is TRBJ2-7, the V gene TRBV7-9, with 10 bases aligning to TRBD2. V dropped 2 bases and J dropped 3; count of bases not matched to a gene: 7. This CDR3 is built from 16 residues. Germline loops: CDR1 SEHNR, CDR2 FQNEAQ (reference sequence). The DNA of the CDR3 is TGTGCCAGCAGCTTATCTCAAGCGGGAGGGATCTACGAGCAGTACTTC. It yields the protein CASSLSQAGGIYEQYF.

V gene TRBV5-6 combines with J gene TRBJ1-4; TRBD1 agrees at 7 bases. The CDR3 contains 15 residues. Losses at the gene ends were 3 bases for V and 3 bases for J; bases not matched to a gene: 5. CDR1 and CDR2 from the germline V gene are SGHDT and YYEEEE. DNA of the CDR3: TGTGCCAGCAGCTCCGCCCAGGGGGCTAATGAAAAACTGTTTTTT. Amino acid sequence: CASSSAQGANEKLFF.

This clonotype was detected many times. The J gene is TRBJ2-2, the V gene TRBV11-3; a possible D gene is TRBD2 (6 bases). Deletions cut 8 bases from V and 3 bases from J, with 13 bases between. Germline V gene sequence: CDR1 SGHNT, CDR2 YENEEA. This CDR3 spans 14 amino acids. CDR3 loop: CASWGDGYTGELFF. The CDR3 coding sequence is TGTGCCAGCTGGGGGGATGGATACACCGGGGAGCTGTTTTTT.

This clonotype was seen repeatedly, ten times or more. CDR3 amino acids: CASRRQGNARDTQYF. In DNA, the CDR3 is TGTGCCAGCCGACGACAGGGGAACGCGAGGGATACGCAGTATTTT. V and J are TRBV12-3 or TRBV12-4 and TRBJ2-3, with TRBD1 matching 8 bases. The V segment lost 8 bases and the J segment 6 bases; nucleotides outside the gene matches: 13. The CDR3 has 15 amino acids.

This clonotype was counted many times. This chain's CDR3 is CASTGVSDTQYF. As DNA, the CDR3 is TGTGCCAGCACTGGGGTTTCAGATACGCAGTATTTT. The chain has TRBV28 and TRBJ2-3, with unresolved D. This CDR3 is built from 12 residues. Germline V gene lookup returns CDR1 MDHEN and CDR2 SYDVKM. V lost 7 bases and J lost 4, with 9 bases in between.

This clonotype occurred a few times. The rearrangement links TRBV11-3 to TRBJ1-5, with 7 nucleotides matching TRBD1. The CDR3 loop spans 17 amino acids. Trimming at V came to 2 bases and at J to 0 bases, leaving 7 bases not matched to a gene. Germline CDR1 SGHNT, CDR2 YENEEA. The CDR3 DNA follows: TGTGCCAGCAGCTTAAGCCGGGACAGCCATAGCAATCAGCCCCAGCATTTT. The encoded protein is CASSLSRDSHSNQPQHF.

On this clonotype: A much larger clonotype is one base distant, so this may be a read error. V is TRBV6-2 or TRBV6-3 and J is TRBJ2-4, with a tentative D call TRBD2 (6 bases). Per germline, CDR1 MNHEY and CDR2 SVGEGT. The CDR3 spans 18 residues. In nucleotides, the CDR3 is TGTGCCAGCAGTGAATTCGGCAGGGCCGTACTAGCCAAAACCATTCAGTACTTC. Translation gives CASSEFGRAVLAKTIQYF.

This clonotype was seen at least ten times. The V call is TRBV20-1, the J call TRBJ1-4; D ambiguous. V dropped 1 base and J dropped 6 bases, with 12 bases sitting between them. The CDR3 covers 14 residues. CDR1 and CDR2 from the germline V gene are DFQATT and SNEGSKA (reference sequence). CDR3 DNA: TGCAGTGCTAGAGGAGATGGGTTGGATGAAAAACTGTTTTTT. Protein product: CSARGDGLDEKLFF.